Each of the 25 T cell receptor beta chains below was sequenced from the same sample in a study of PD-L1 blockade in urothelial cancer. Generated by immunoSEQ multiplex PCR, the TCRdb table keeps only in-frame clones and is missing some. This table holds some 120,000 clones, 85% to 95% found once. The sample's time point: peripheral blood 6 weeks after treatment start. Sequenced material: PBMCs, taken around atezolizumab (anti-PD-L1) treatment. Every receptor here comes from a man aged 55 to 70 with urothelial cancer.

This chain uses TRBV27 with TRBJ2-3; 12 bases align to TRBD2. Germline V gene sequence: CDR1 MNHEY, CDR2 SMNVEV (reference sequence). The trim removed 10 bases at V and 6 bases at J, leaving 8 bases unmatched. The CDR3 is made up of 14 amino acids. CDR3 sequence: CAIRLAGGSDTQYF. The CDR3, as DNA: TGTGCCATCCGCCTAGCGGGAGGGAGTGATACGCAGTATTTT.

This clone turned up a few times. The rearrangement links TRBV7-2 to TRBJ1-3; 8 nucleotides line up with TRBD1. The length of the CDR3 is 15 residues. V was clipped by 4 bases and J by 4 bases; unmatched bases: 6. CDR1 is SGHTA, CDR2 FQGNSA, per germline. This CDR3 is CASSSYRGIGNTIYF. The DNA of the CDR3 is TGTGCCAGCAGCTCGTACAGGGGGATAGGAAACACCATATATTTT.

This clone was detected once. The chain has TRBV5-6 and TRBJ2-5; 9 bases map to TRBD1. The assigned J gene may be wrong: the sequence end matches TRBJ2-7 better. The length of the CDR3 is 16 residues. Germline V CDR1 and CDR2: SGHDT, YYEEEE. CDR3 amino acids: CASSFPPGTGTSEQYF. In nucleotides, the CDR3 is TGTGCCAGCAGCTTCCCTCCTGGGACAGGGACCTCCGAGCAGTACTTC.

The V gene is TRBV6-5, the J gene TRBJ1-1; D perhaps matches TRBD1 (5 bases). V was shortened by 5 bases and J by 5 bases, with 12 bases between the two germline ends. Germline values: CDR1 MNHEY, CDR2 SVGAGI. This CDR3 is built from 13 residues. Here the CDR3 reads CASSLRGKTEAFF. The DNA for the CDR3 is TGTGCCAGCAGTCTACGGGGGAAGACTGAAGCTTTCTTT.

The V and J genes are TRBV28 and TRBJ2-5, with D hard to call. The germline V gene encodes CDR1 MDHEN and CDR2 SYDVKM. This CDR3 spans 12 amino acids. Trimming left V 2 bases short and J 5 bases short, with 6 bases between. The CDR3 region is CASSLLEETQYF. CDR3 DNA sequence: TGTGCCAGCAGTTTACTAGAGGAGACCCAGTACTTC.

As DNA, the CDR3 is TGTGCCAGCAGCCAAGCGGGAGGGCCCACAGATACGCAGTATTTT. It yields the protein CASSQAGGPTDTQYF. V and J are TRBV28 and TRBJ2-3; the match to TRBD2 covers 10 bases. Trimming removed 6 bases from V and 2 bases from J; junction bases left unmatched: 5. Germline CDR1 MDHEN, CDR2 SYDVKM. CDR3 length equals 15 residues. The complete variable domain, with remaining parts taken from reference TRBV28 and TRBJ2-3, reads DVKVTQSSRYLVKRTGEKVFLECVQDMDHENMFWYRQDPGLGLRLIYFSYDVKMKEKGDIPEGYSVSREKKERFSLILESASTNQTSMYLCASSQAGGPTDTQYFGPGTRLTVL.

The CDR3 loop reads CATSRDLGSFKNIQYF. The CDR3, as DNA: TGTGCCACCAGCAGAGATCTTGGCAGTTTTAAAAACATTCAGTACTTC. The chain combines TRBV15 with TRBJ2-4, with D hard to call. Germline-derived CDR1 and CDR2 are LNHNV and YYDKDF (reference sequence). V lost 0 bases to trimming and J lost 4 bases, with 13 bases between them. The CDR3 spans 16 residues.

This chain joins TRBV7-2 and TRBJ2-7, with unresolved D. Germline V gene data show CDR1 as SGHTA and CDR2 as FQGNSA. With 2 bases removed from V and 1 base from J, the gap between germline ends came to 12 bases. The CDR3 contains 15 residues. CDR3 loop: CASSLHRGGSYEQYF. The CDR3 nucleotides are TGTGCCAGCAGCTTACATCGCGGCGGATCCTACGAGCAGTACTTC.

The J gene is TRBJ2-3, the V gene TRBV15, with unresolved D. Looked up from germline, CDR1 is LNHNV and CDR2 is YYDKDF (reference sequence). This CDR3 contains 14 residues. V was clipped by 2 bases and J by 4 bases, with 10 bases between them. This chain's CDR3 is CATSRISEADTQYF. The CDR3 DNA follows: TGTGCCACCAGCAGAATAAGCGAGGCAGATACGCAGTATTTT.

The V gene is TRBV5-8, the J gene TRBJ1-2, with D hard to call. Germline CDR1 is SGHTS and CDR2 is YDEGEE. The CDR3 extends over 13 amino acids. V was clipped by 1 base and J by 8 bases, with 12 bases between them. The DNA for the CDR3 is TGTGCCAGCAGCTTGTTGGGCCCCGGAGGCTACACCTTC. Encoded protein: CASSLLGPGGYTF.

The genes are TRBV19 and TRBJ1-4; no clear D gene. Germline-derived CDR1 and CDR2 are LNHDA and SQIVND (reference sequence). This CDR3 has 13 residues. Trimming left V 5 bases short and J 8 bases short, with 12 bases between. CDR3 coding DNA: TGTGCCAGTAGTCGACAAGGGAGAGAAAAACTGTTTTTT. This gives the protein CASSRQGREKLFF.

The chain recombines TRBV5-1 with TRBJ1-4, with 12 bases matching TRBD1. CDR3 length: 17 residues. Per germline, CDR1 SGHRS and CDR2 YFSETQ. V dropped 3 bases and J dropped 8; count of bases not matched to a gene: 11. The CDR3 here is CASSSRDRGRRDEKLFF. The CDR3 DNA follows: TGCGCCAGCAGCTCCCGGGACAGGGGGCGGAGGGACGAAAAACTGTTTTTT.

J is TRBJ1-5 and V is TRBV18; 7 bases line up with TRBD1. CDR1 is KGHSH and CDR2 is LQKENI in the germline V gene. V shed 5 bases, J shed 5 bases, and the junction held 3 bases outside the gene matches. This CDR3 region has 13 residues. CDR3 residues: CASSGGGDQPQHF. The CDR3 DNA is TGTGCCAGCTCAGGAGGGGGCGATCAGCCCCAGCATTTT.

The V gene is TRBV4-2, the J gene TRBJ2-3, with D possibly TRBD2 on 6 matching bases. V was trimmed by 2 bases and J by 0 bases, leaving 12 bases between them. Germline values: CDR1 LGHNA, CDR2 YNFKEQ. CDR3 length: 16 residues. In nucleotides, the CDR3 is TGTGCCAGCAGCCAAACCCCGGGGGATAGCACAGATACGCAGTATTTT. Residues: CASSQTPGDSTDTQYF.

The chain has TRBV4-1 and TRBJ2-2, with a possible D match to TRBD1 (6 bases). With 4 bases removed from V and 6 bases from J, the gap between germline ends came to 18 bases. This CDR3 contains 16 residues. The germline V gene has CDR1 MGHRA and CDR2 YSYEKL. The CDR3 protein is CASSLVLQGYAGELFF. Here the CDR3 DNA reads TGCGCCAGCAGCCTCGTACTACAGGGATACGCCGGGGAGCTGTTTTTT.

This clone was found once. The CDR3 region has the DNA TGTGCCAGCAGTGGGACAGCCCAAGGCTACACCTTC. It codes for CASSGTAQGYTF. The V and J genes are TRBV6-1 and TRBJ1-2, with D possibly being TRBD1 (6 bases). From germline, CDR1 is MNHNS and CDR2 SASEGT. Trimming stripped 4 bases from V and 8 bases from J, with 11 bases between. The CDR3 sequence is 12 residues long.

CDR3 bases: TGTGCCTGGAAGCCCTTAGGGGGCTACGAGCAGTACTTC. This translates into CAWKPLGGYEQYF. The chain recombines TRBV30 with TRBJ2-7; D might be TRBD1 (6 bases). V dropped 4 bases and J dropped 3 bases, with 13 bases sitting between them. This CDR3 has 13 residues. Germline V gene lookup returns CDR1 GTSNPN and CDR2 SVGIG (reference sequence).

V and J are TRBV6-1 and TRBJ1-1, with D maybe TRBD1 (6 bases). Germline-derived CDR1 and CDR2 are MNHNS and SASEGT. Trimming removed 4 bases from V and 1 base from J, with 22 bases in between. This CDR3 spans 18 amino acids. CDR3 in DNA: TGTGCCAGCAGTGTACGACAGGCTTCCGTAGCTTGGAACACTGAAGCTTTCTTT. Translation gives CASSVRQASVAWNTEAFF.

V usage is TRBV25-1 and J usage is TRBJ2-2; 8 nucleotides match TRBD2. Trimming at V came to 1 base and at J to 6 bases, leaving 7 bases not matched to a gene. The length of the CDR3 is 16 residues. Germline CDR1 MGHDK, CDR2 SYGVNS. The CDR3 protein is CASSEFLRGGPGELFF. The CDR3 DNA reads as TGTGCCAGCAGTGAATTTCTCCGGGGGGGGCCCGGGGAGCTGTTTTTT.

V is TRBV28 and J is TRBJ2-1, with no clear D. V shed 3 bases and J shed 0 bases, with 9 bases lying between them. CDR3 size: 15 residues. The germline CDR1 and CDR2 sequences are MDHEN and SYDVKM. CDR3 amino acids: CASSLATSSYNEQFF. CDR3 bases: TGTGCCAGCAGTTTGGCGACAAGCTCCTACAATGAGCAGTTCTTC.

The chain carries TRBV30 and TRBJ2-7; 9 nucleotides line up with TRBD1. The length of the CDR3 is 13 residues. Germline V gives CDR1 GTSNPN, CDR2 SVGIG (reference sequence). CDR3 coding DNA: TGTGCTAGCGAACCGGACAGGGGATACGAGCAGTACTTC. This gives the protein CASEPDRGYEQYF.

This rearrangement joins TRBV19 to TRBJ2-4; 14 nucleotides line up with TRBD2. The CDR3 spans 17 residues. V lost 5 bases, J lost 0 bases, and 3 bases stayed unmatched. The germline V gene has CDR1 LNHDA and CDR2 SQIVND (reference sequence). DNA of the CDR3: TGTGCCAGTAGTGCGGGACTAGCGGGAGTAGCCAAAAACATTCAGTACTTC. Protein sequence: CASSAGLAGVAKNIQYF.

This chain uses TRBV4-2 with TRBJ1-5, with TRBD1 as a possible D gene (5 bases). Per germline, CDR1 LGHNA and CDR2 YNFKEQ. Trimming removed 1 base at V and 5 bases at J, with 15 bases between. The CDR3 covers 16 residues. CDR3 coding DNA: TGTGCCAGCAGCCAAGCCGTCAGGGAGGGAGATCAGCCCCAGCATTTT. Translating it yields CASSQAVREGDQPQHF.

This clone was seen once. This chain uses TRBV2 with TRBJ2-5; TRBD2 aligns across 11 bases. The CDR3 length is 16 residues. Germline V gene data show CDR1 as SNHLY and CDR2 as FYNNEI. J was trimmed by 0 bases and V by 6 bases; bases with no gene match: 6. The CDR3 is CASRPLAGGYQETQYF. CDR3 coding DNA: TGTGCCAGCAGGCCGCTAGCGGGGGGTTACCAAGAGACCCAGTACTTC.

The chain has TRBV7-2 and TRBJ1-6; D is undetermined. This CDR3 has 12 amino acids. Germline CDR1 reads SGHTA; CDR2 reads FQGNSA. The ends were cut back, 4 bases at V and 7 bases at J, with 5 bases in the middle. The CDR3 loop reads CASSSGNSPLHF. The DNA of the CDR3 is TGTGCCAGCAGCTCCGGGAATTCACCCCTCCACTTT.